Below are 21 T cell receptor beta chains sequenced from a single sample in a study of OX40 agonist ivuxolimab in advanced cancers. Clones were sequenced by immunoSEQ multiplex PCR, and TCRdb holds only the in-frame ones, with some missing. The table has some 86,000 clones, roughly 94% seen once. This sample comprised CD4+ or CD8+ T cells sorted from blood, obtained in a trial of the OX40 agonist ivuxolimab. These receptors all come from an adult with an advanced solid tumor such as melanoma, head and neck, liver or kidney cancer.

The V call is TRBV18, the J call TRBJ2-5, with 10 bases identical to TRBD1. The CDR3 runs 16 residues. Germline V gene lookup returns CDR1 KGHSH and CDR2 LQKENI. J was trimmed by 1 base and V by 3 bases; bases with no gene match: 5. CDR3 sequence: CASSPTDRGPQETQYF. Written as DNA, the CDR3 is TGTGCCAGCTCACCCACTGACAGGGGGCCCCAAGAGACCCAGTACTTC. The entire variable domain, with the rest obtained from reference TRBV18 and TRBJ2-5, is as follows: NAGVMQNPRHLVRRRGQEARLRCSPMKGHSHVYWYRQLPEEGLKFMVYLQKENIIDESGMPKERFSAEFPKEGPSILRIQQVVRGDSAAYFCASSPTDRGPQETQYFGPGTRLLVL.

As DNA, the CDR3 is TGTGCCAGCGCCACGTCTGGGAACACTGAAGCTTTCTTT. As protein: CASATSGNTEAFF. The V and J genes are TRBV6-5 and TRBJ1-1; D remains unclear. V lost 8 bases and J 1 base, leaving 11 bases between the germline ends. This CDR3 has 13 amino acids. Germline V gene lookup returns CDR1 MNHEY and CDR2 SVGAGI.

The chain uses TRBV5-8 and TRBJ2-3, with D possibly TRBD2 on 6 matching bases. Germline loops: CDR1 SGHTS, CDR2 YDEGEE. V was shortened by 1 base and J by 4 bases, with 13 bases between the two germline ends. CDR3 length: 15 residues. CDR3 nucleotides: TGTGCCAGCAGCTTGATAGGCAGGGAGGCAGATACGCAGTATTTT. This gives the protein CASSLIGREADTQYF.

Comments on this clone: The same CDR3 can be traced to other DNA sequences in this sample. The rearrangement links TRBV27 to TRBJ2-2; D is ambiguous. CDR3 length: 12 residues. Germline CDR1 and CDR2: MNHEY and SMNVEV (reference sequence). V was clipped by 2 bases and J by 2 bases, with 0 bases between them. The CDR3 spells CASSLNTGELFF. The CDR3 bases are TGTGCCAGCAGTTTAAACACCGGGGAGCTGTTTTTT.

V gene TRBV27 combines with J gene TRBJ2-7; perhaps TRBD1 as D (6 bases). CDR1 is MNHEY and CDR2 is SMNVEV in the germline V gene (reference sequence). Trimming took off 4 bases at V and 4 bases at J, with 11 bases between the two ends. CDR3 size: 13 residues. CDR3 protein: CASSWGQEYEQYF. As DNA, the CDR3 is TGTGCCAGCAGTTGGGGGCAAGAATACGAGCAGTACTTC.

The chain joins TRBV27 to TRBJ2-7; D unclear. V gave up 4 bases and J gave up 4 bases, with 11 bases separating them. This CDR3 has 13 amino acids. The V gene's germline CDR1 is MNHEY and CDR2 SMNVEV (reference sequence). As DNA, the CDR3 is TGTGCCAGCAGTTCGCTTTTAGATTACGAGCAGTACTTC. It translates to CASSSLLDYEQYF.

This chain uses TRBV20-1 with TRBJ1-2; the D is unclear. The germline gives CDR1 DFQATT, CDR2 SNEGSKA (reference sequence). V was shortened by 3 bases and J by 5 bases, with 7 bases between the two germline ends. The CDR3 covers 11 residues. The DNA of the CDR3 is TGCAGTGCTAGTGTGGGGTATGGCTACACCTTC. Encoded protein: CSASVGYGYTF.

This clone showed up just once. The CDR3 sequence: CASSQEKDYEQYF. For the CDR3, the DNA is TGTGCCAGCAGCCAAGAGAAGGACTACGAGCAGTACTTC. The V call is TRBV4-2, the J call TRBJ2-7; D ambiguous. Germline CDR1 LGHNA, CDR2 YNFKEQ. Trimming stripped 0 bases from V and 3 bases from J, with 6 bases between. This CDR3 is built from 13 residues.

CDR3 region: CASSMGALEAFF. The CDR3 nucleotides are TGTGCCAGTAGTATGGGCGCCCTTGAAGCTTTCTTT. The V and J genes are TRBV19 and TRBJ1-1; D not certain. V was cut by 3 bases and J by 7 bases, with 9 bases left in between. The length of the CDR3 is 12 residues. Germline CDR1 LNHDA, CDR2 SQIVND (reference sequence).

The chain employs TRBV27 and TRBJ1-5; weak D call: TRBD1 (6 bases). Trimming pared 4 bases from V and 4 bases from J, leaving 11 bases between. The CDR3 runs 14 residues. CDR1 is MNHEY and CDR2 is SMNVEV in the germline V gene (reference sequence). CDR3 sequence reads: CASSSRQANQPQHF. DNA of the CDR3: TGTGCCAGCAGTTCTCGACAGGCTAATCAGCCCCAGCATTTT.

The V gene is TRBV4-2, the J gene TRBJ1-2, with D tentatively TRBD1 (5 bases). CDR3 length: 15 residues. Trimming removed 0 bases from V and 4 bases from J, with 12 bases in between. Per the germline V gene, CDR1 is LGHNA and CDR2 is YNFKEQ. The DNA for the CDR3 is TGTGCCAGCAGCCAAGATAGGGGATCCGGCTATGGCTACACCTTC. Amino acids: CASSQDRGSGYGYTF.

The gene calls are TRBV7-2 and TRBJ2-1; 13 bases align to TRBD2. The V gene end was trimmed by 2 bases and the J gene end by 5 bases; junction bases not matched to a gene: 3. Germline V lookup: CDR1 SGHTA, CDR2 FQGNSA. The CDR3 consists of 16 residues. Written as DNA, the CDR3 is TGTGCCAGCAGCTTAACCGGACTAGCGGGAGACAATGAGCAGTTCTTC. This encodes CASSLTGLAGDNEQFF.

This clone was detected once. The gene calls are TRBV5-6 and TRBJ1-5, with D perhaps matching TRBD1 (5 bases). This CDR3 is built from 14 residues. The V and J ends lost 3 bases and 3 bases respectively, with 10 bases between them. Germline V lookup: CDR1 SGHDT, CDR2 YYEEEE. As DNA, the CDR3 is TGTGCCAGCAGCTCGGGACCGAACAATCAGCCCCAGCATTTT. Its protein is CASSSGPNNQPQHF.

This clone came up once. This CDR3 reads CASSLPGTGDQETQYF. CDR3 sequence (DNA): TGTGCCAGCAGTTTACCCGGGACAGGAGACCAAGAGACCCAGTACTTC. This chain uses TRBV28 with TRBJ2-5; 8 nucleotides line up with TRBD1. Germline V gene sequence: CDR1 MDHEN, CDR2 SYDVKM. V was pared by 2 bases and J by 0 bases, with 5 bases of the junction left unmatched. There are 16 residues in the CDR3.

The V and J genes are TRBV19 and TRBJ2-7; D might be TRBD2 (5 bases). Germline CDR1 reads LNHDA; CDR2 reads SQIVND (reference sequence). This CDR3 is 17 amino acids long. The V and J ends lost 3 bases and 3 bases respectively, with 21 bases between them. In nucleotides, the CDR3 is TGTGCCAGTAGTATTATGACATTAGAGGGCACCAACTACGAGCAGTACTTC. This codes for CASSIMTLEGTNYEQYF.

The rearrangement joins TRBV7-2 to TRBJ2-5, with TRBD2 matching over 14 bases. Germline CDR1 is SGHTA and CDR2 is FQGNSA. The CDR3 runs 16 residues. The V gene end was trimmed by 5 bases and the J gene end by 1 base; junction bases not matched to a gene: 3. The CDR3 sequence: CASSRGLAGGQETQYF. In DNA, the CDR3 is TGTGCCAGCAGCAGAGGACTAGCGGGGGGCCAAGAGACCCAGTACTTC. Variable domain in full (rest from reference TRBV7-2 and TRBJ2-5): GAGVSQSPSNKVTEKGKDVELRCDPISGHTALYWYRQSLGQGLEFLIYFQGNSAPDKSGLPSDRFSAERTGGSVSTLTIQRTQQEDSAVYLCASSRGLAGGQETQYFGPGTRLLVL.

The CDR3 DNA reads TGTGCCAGCAGTTTGGATTATGGAGCGAATGAGCAGTTCTTC. Translating it yields CASSLDYGANEQFF. The V call is TRBV27, the J call TRBJ2-1; D gene unclear. The ends were cut back, 3 bases at V and 7 bases at J, with 13 bases in the middle. CDR3 length: 14 amino acids. Germline CDR1 MNHEY, CDR2 SMNVEV (reference sequence).

The V call is TRBV12-2, the J call TRBJ2-7; no check of the table's D call, TRBD2, against the DNA was made. TRBV12-2 is shown as a pseudogene. The CDR3 loop spans 17 amino acids. The CDR3 region has the DNA TGTGCAAGTCGCTTAGTCTTCGCGGCTAGCGGGAGTTACGAGCAGTACTTC. It is translated as CASRLVFAASGSYEQYF.

The chain carries TRBV5-6 and TRBJ2-1, with 13 bases that match TRBD2. Germline CDR1 is SGHDT and CDR2 is YYEEEE. This CDR3 region has 15 residues. The J segment lost 8 bases and the V segment lost 4 bases, leaving 6 bases of the junction unmatched. The CDR3 sequence is CASSLRTSGSDEQFF. The CDR3 coding sequence is TGTGCCAGCAGCCTCCGGACTAGCGGGAGCGATGAGCAGTTCTTC.

This clone was seen just once. V gene TRBV9 combines with J gene TRBJ1-2; D unclear. V lost 4 bases, J lost 0 bases, and 13 bases lay in between. Germline V gene sequence: CDR1 SGDLS, CDR2 YYNGEE. The CDR3 runs 15 residues. The CDR3 region is CASSPRDRSNYGYTF. CDR3 in DNA: TGTGCCAGCAGCCCCAGAGATCGATCTAACTATGGCTACACCTTC.

The chain links TRBV6-5 to TRBJ2-1; no definite D call. Germline CDR1 is MNHEY and CDR2 is SVGAGI. Trimming cost V 7 bases and J 8 bases, with 9 bases left between them. The CDR3 sequence is 11 residues long. In nucleotides, the CDR3 is TGTGCCAGCACCTACTGGGATGAGCAGTTCTTC. Its protein is CASTYWDEQFF.